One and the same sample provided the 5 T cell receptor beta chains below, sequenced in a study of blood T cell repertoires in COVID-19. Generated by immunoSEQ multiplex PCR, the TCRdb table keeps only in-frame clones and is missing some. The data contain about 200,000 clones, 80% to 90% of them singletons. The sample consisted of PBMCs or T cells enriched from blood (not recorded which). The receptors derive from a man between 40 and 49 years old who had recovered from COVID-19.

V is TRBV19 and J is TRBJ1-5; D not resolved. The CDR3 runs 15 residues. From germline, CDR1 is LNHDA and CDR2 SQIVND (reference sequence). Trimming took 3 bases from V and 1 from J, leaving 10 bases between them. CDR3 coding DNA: TGTGCCAGTAGTATGATCGGGAGCAGCAATCAGCCCCAGCATTTT. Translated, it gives CASSMIGSSNQPQHF.

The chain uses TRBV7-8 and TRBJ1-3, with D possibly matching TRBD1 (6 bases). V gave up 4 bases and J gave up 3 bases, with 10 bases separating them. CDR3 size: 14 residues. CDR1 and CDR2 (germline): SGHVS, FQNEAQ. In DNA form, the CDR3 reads TGTGCCAGCAGCTCCGGACAGAATGGAAACACCATATATTTT. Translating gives CASSSGQNGNTIYF.

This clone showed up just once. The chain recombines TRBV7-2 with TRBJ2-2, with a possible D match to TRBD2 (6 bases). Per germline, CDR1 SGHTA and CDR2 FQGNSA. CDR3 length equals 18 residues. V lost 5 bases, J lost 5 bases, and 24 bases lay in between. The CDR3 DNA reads TGTGCCAGCAGCCCACAGCGCCCTACTAGCAGATATACCGGGGAGCTGTTTTTT. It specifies CASSPQRPTSRYTGELFF.

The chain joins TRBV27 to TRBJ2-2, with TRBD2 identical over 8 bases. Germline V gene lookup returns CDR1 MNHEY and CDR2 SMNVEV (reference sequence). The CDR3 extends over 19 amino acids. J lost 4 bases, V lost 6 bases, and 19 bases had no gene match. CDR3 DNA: TGTGCCAGCAGAGTCCGGGAGACTAGCGCTATATTAGGCACCGGGGAGCTGTTTTTT. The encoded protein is CASRVRETSAILGTGELFF.

CDR3 DNA: TGTGCCGCGTCCCCGGCCGACGGGGGGACCCAGTACTTC. This translates into CAASPADGGTQYF. The V and J genes are TRBV10-3 and TRBJ2-5; TRBD2 is a possible D gene (6 bases). From germline, CDR1 is ENHRY and CDR2 SYGVKD. V was shortened by 11 bases and J by 7 bases, with 20 bases between the two germline ends. CDR3 length: 13 residues.